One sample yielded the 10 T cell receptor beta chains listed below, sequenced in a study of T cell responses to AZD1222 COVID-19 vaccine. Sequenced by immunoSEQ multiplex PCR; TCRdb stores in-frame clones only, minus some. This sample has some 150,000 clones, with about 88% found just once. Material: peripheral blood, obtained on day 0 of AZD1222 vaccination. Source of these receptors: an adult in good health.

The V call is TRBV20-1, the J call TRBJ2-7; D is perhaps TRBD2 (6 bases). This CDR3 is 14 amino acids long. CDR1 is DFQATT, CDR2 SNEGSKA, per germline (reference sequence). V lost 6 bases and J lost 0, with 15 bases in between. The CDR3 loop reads CSASGGMSSYEQYF. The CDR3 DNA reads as TGCAGTGCGAGTGGCGGGATGAGCTCCTACGAGCAGTACTTC.

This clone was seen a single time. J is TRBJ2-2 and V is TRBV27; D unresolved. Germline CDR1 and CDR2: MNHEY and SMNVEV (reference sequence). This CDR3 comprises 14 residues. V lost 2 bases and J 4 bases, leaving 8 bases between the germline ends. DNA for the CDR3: TGTGCCAGCAGTTTAGCACACAGCACCGGGGAGCTGTTTTTT. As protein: CASSLAHSTGELFF.

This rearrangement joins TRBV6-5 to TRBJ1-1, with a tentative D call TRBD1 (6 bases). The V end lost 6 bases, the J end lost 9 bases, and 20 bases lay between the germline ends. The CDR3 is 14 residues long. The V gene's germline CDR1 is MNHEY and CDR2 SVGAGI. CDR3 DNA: TGTGCCAGCAGCCTCCTTACGTACAGGGAAAAAGCTTTCTTT. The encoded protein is CASSLLTYREKAFF.

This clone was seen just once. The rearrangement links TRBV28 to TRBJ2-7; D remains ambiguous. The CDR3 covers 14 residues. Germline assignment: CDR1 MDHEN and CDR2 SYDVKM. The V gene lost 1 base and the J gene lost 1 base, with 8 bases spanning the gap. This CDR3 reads CASSLSRSSYEQYF. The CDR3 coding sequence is TGTGCCAGCAGTTTATCCCGCAGTTCCTACGAGCAGTACTTC. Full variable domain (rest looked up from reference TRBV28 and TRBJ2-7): DVKVTQSSRYLVKRTGEKVFLECVQDMDHENMFWYRQDPGLGLRLIYFSYDVKMKEKGDIPEGYSVSREKKERFSLILESASTNQTSMYLCASSLSRSSYEQYFGPGTRLTVT.

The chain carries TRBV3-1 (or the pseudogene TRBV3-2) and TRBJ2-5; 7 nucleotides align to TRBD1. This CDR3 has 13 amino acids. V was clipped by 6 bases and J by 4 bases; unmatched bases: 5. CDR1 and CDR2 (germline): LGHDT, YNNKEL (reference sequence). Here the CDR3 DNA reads TGTGCCAGCAGGGGACAGCTGATAGAGACCCAGTACTTC. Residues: CASRGQLIETQYF.

The CDR3 sequence is CASSLGLWQPQHF. Here the CDR3 DNA reads TGTGCCAGCAGTCTCGGTCTCTGGCAGCCCCAGCATTTT. The chain links TRBV12-3 or TRBV12-4 to TRBJ1-5; D uncertain. The CDR3 is 13 amino acids. V was cut by 5 bases and J by 7 bases, with 12 bases left in between.

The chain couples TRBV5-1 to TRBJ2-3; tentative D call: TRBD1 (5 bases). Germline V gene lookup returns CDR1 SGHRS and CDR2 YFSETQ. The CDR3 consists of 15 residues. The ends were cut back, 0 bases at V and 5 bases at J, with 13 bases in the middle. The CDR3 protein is CASSLASRVVDTQYF. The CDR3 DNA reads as TGCGCCAGCAGCTTGGCAAGCAGGGTTGTAGATACGCAGTATTTT.

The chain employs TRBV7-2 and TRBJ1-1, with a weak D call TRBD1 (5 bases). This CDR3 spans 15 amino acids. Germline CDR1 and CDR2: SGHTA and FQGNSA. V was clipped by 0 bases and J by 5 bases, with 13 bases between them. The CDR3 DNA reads TGTGCCAGCAGCTTAGCGTGGGGGGTTGGGACTGAAGCTTTCTTT. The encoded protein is CASSLAWGVGTEAFF.

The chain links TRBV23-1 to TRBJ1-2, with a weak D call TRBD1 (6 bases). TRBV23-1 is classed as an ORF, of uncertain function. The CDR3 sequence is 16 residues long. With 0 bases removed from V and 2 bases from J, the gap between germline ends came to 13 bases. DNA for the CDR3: TGCGCCAGCAGTCAATCGGGGGGGCAGTCCAACTATGGCTACACCTTC. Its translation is CASSQSGGQSNYGYTF.

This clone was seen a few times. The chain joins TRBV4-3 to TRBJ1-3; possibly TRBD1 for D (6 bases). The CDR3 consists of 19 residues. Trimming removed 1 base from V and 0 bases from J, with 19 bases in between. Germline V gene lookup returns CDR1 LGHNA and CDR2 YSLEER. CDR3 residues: CASSQAGGQRLSSGNTIYF. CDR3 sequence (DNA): TGCGCCAGCAGCCAAGCCGGCGGACAGAGACTGAGCTCTGGAAACACCATATATTTT.